This T cell receptor (beta chain) appears in the sequencing data of a study of blood T cell repertoires in COVID-19. Study-wide background: COVID-19 samples collected from the United States, Italy and Spain covered acute and convalescent phases. The analysed material was cDNA or gDNA that came from T cells, B-cell-depleted T cells, or PBMCs.

Sequenced by immunoSEQ multiplex PCR; TCRdb stores in-frame clones only, minus some. This sample has under 500,000 clones; 80% to 90% occur once, and the top ten carry 4.3%. This CDR3 spans 17 amino acids. J was trimmed by 8 bases and V by 4 bases; bases with no gene match: 17. The germline V gene encodes CDR1 MGHRA and CDR2 YSYEKL. The chain employs TRBV4-1 and TRBJ1-2; 9 bases match TRBD1. The sequenced sample consisted of peripheral blood. This TCR came from a woman aged 25 to 39 with acute or convalescent COVID-19. The CDR3 is CASSPGGQGSLTSGYTF. DNA of the CDR3: TGCGCCAGCAGCCCCGGGGGACAGGGTAGTTTAACGAGCGGCTACACCTTC.